This T cell receptor (beta chain) was recorded in a study of radiation and T cells in renal cell carcinoma. Indicated time point: blood 4 weeks post-SBRT, at nephrectomy. Treatment reported: 15 Gy SBRT to primary tumor, nephrectomy 4 weeks later. The V end was cut by 0 bases, the J end by 5 bases, with 4 bases between. The CDR3 covers 13 residues. CDR1 and CDR2 (germline): PRHDT, FYEKMQ (reference sequence). The repertoire was sequenced with immunoSEQ multiplex PCR; TCRdb's copy has only in-frame clones and lacks some. The data hold 50,000 to 65,000 clones, with 60% to 85% observed a single time. The receptor was isolated from a man aged 60-69 years with renal cell carcinoma. The V gene is TRBV13, the J gene TRBJ1-4; D unclear. Source: blood, taken from a patient whose treatment included radiotherapy and nephrectomy. The CDR3 sequence is CASSLGGNEKLFF. In DNA form, the CDR3 reads TGTGCCAGCAGCTTAGGGGGCAATGAAAAACTGTTTTTT.